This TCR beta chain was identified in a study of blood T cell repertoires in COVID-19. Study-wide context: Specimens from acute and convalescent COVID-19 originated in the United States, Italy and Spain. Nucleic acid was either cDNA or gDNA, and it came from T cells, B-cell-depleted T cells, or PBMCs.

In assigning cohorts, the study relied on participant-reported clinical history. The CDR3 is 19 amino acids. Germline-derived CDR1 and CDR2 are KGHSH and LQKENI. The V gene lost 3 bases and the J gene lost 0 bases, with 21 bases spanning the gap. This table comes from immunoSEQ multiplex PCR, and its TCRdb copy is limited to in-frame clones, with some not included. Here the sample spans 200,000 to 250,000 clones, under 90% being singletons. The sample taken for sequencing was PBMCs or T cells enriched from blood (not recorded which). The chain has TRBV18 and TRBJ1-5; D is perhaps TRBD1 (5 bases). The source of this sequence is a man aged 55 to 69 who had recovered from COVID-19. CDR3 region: CASSPFNRMTGPSNQPQHF. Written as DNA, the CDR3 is TGTGCCAGCTCACCTTTTAACAGGATGACCGGACCTAGCAATCAGCCCCAGCATTTT.